This TCR beta chain was captured by sequencing in a study of blood T cell repertoires in COVID-19 (dated by TCRdb to about 2020). Looking at the study overall: Samples covering the acute and convalescent phases of COVID-19 were provided by collaborators in the United States, Italy and Spain. Deeply sampled blood TCRbeta repertoires from subjects exposed to, actively infected with, or recovered from COVID-19 were included in the dataset. The repertoires were released in a freely available public database intended as a resource for research on the immune response to SARS-CoV-2. Where available, HLA class I and class II types were obtained from metadata supplied by the sample provider rather than from assay-based typing. The samples were drawn from the first 160 participants of the ongoing ImmuneRACE study and from 950 to 1,500 subjects provided by 6 global collaborators. Nearly every sample came with metadata listing a de-identified subject ID, COVID-19 status, age in years and sex. The material from the prospective study consisted of cDNA or gDNA derived from T cells, B-cell-depleted T cells, or PBMCs. Study-wide conclusions, independent of this receptor: The quantity of clinical and demographic metadata differed by source and by participant and was supplied without curation.

To note about this clone: Its antigen is not yet known. Within one base of it there is no much larger clone, and no base qualities were kept.

TCRbeta CDR3 regions were amplified from genomic DNA using the immunoSEQ Assay, a bias-controlled multiplex PCR. On the authors' methods: Nucleated cell counts per sample were estimated from amplification of reference gene primers within the assay. To quantify the absolute abundance of each unique TCRbeta CDR3 rearrangement, sequence reads were collapsed and filtered. For each sample, productive Simpson clonality was calculated as the square root of Simpson's diversity index over productive rearrangements. TCRdb holds this immuneACCESS table with in-frame rearrangements only. Some clones are missing; in checked studies, unresolved V genes explain under half, and the rest has no known cause. V and J calls and clone size come straight from that table; D and trimming were deduced from the DNA. The sample yields tens of thousands of clones; 80% to 95% were counted once. 4.6% of the sample is held by the ten biggest clonotypes.

Via the germline V gene, CDR1 is KGHSH and CDR2 LQKENI. The junction carries 7 bases between V and J, which are trimmed by 3 bases and 2 bases respectively. The CDR3 contains 13 residues, cysteine and phenylalanine counted. Of all the DNA, just the CDR3 is kept, 39 bases in frame from base 1. Collaborating institutions collected whole blood in K2EDTA tubes following their own protocols. For TCRbeta analysis, collaborators shipped samples as frozen whole blood, isolated PBMCs, or DNA extracted from either of those sample types. The TCR sequence derives from a man over 45 with active COVID-19. The sample consisted of peripheral blood. The chain was built from TRBV18 and TRBJ2-5, and perhaps TRBD1 as D gene, on 6 matching bases. The DNA sequence reads TGTGCCAGCTCACCGGACAGACAAGAGACCCAGTACTTC. This yields the protein CASSPDRQETQYF.